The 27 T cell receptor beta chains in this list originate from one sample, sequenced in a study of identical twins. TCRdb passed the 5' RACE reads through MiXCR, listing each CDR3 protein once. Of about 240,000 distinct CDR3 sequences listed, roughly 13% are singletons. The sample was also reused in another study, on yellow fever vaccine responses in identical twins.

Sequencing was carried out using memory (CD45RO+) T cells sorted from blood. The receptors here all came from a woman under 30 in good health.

CDR3 nucleotides: TGTGCCAGCAGCCGCCGTGGGGCACGATACAATGAGCAGTTCTTC. Translated, it gives CASSRRGARYNEQFF. The gene calls are TRBV28 and TRBJ2-1; perhaps TRBD1 as D (5 bases). V was cut by 6 bases and J by 4 bases, with 16 bases left in between. Germline V gene data show CDR1 as MDHEN and CDR2 as SYDVKM. The CDR3 contains 15 residues.

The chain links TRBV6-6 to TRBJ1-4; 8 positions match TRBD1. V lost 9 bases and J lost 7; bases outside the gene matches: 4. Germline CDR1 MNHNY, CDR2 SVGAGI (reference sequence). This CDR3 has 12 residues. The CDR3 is CASRQGSEKLFF. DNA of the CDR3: TGTGCCAGTAGACAGGGGAGTGAAAAACTGTTTTTT.

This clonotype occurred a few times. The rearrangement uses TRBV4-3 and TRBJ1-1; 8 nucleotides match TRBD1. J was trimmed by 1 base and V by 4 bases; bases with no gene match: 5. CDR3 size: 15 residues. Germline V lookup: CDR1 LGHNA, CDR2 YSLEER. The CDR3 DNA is TGCGCCAGCAGCCCCTTAGGGACAGGGAACACTGAAGCTTTCTTT. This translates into CASSPLGTGNTEAFF.

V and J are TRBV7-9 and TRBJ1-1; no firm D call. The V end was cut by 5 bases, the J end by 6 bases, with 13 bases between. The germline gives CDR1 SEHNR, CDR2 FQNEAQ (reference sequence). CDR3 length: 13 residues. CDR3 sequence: CASSHRERAEAFF. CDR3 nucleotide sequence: TGTGCCAGCAGCCACCGGGAGCGCGCTGAAGCTTTCTTT.

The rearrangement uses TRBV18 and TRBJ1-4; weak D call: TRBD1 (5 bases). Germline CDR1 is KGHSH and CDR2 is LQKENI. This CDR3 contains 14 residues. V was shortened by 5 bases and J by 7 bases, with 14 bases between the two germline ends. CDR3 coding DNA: TGTGCCAGCTCAACCCCTAGAGGGGCTGAAAAACTGTTTTTT. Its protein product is CASSTPRGAEKLFF.

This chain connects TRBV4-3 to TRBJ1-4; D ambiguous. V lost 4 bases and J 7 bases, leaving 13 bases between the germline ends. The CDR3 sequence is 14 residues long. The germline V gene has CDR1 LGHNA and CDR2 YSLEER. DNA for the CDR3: TGCGCCAGCAGCCCGACCCCCATGGGTGAAAAACTGTTTTTT. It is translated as CASSPTPMGEKLFF.

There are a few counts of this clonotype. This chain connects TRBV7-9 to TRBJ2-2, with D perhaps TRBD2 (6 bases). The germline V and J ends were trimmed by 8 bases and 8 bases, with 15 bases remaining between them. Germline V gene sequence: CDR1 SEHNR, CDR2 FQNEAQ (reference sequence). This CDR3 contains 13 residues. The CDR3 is CASGGETLGELFF. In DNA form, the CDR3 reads TGTGCCAGCGGAGGGGAAACACTTGGGGAGCTGTTTTTT.

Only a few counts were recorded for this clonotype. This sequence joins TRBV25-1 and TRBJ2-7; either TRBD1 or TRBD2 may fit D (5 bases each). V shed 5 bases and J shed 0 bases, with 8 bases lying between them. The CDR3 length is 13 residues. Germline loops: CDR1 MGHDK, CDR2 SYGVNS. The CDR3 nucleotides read TGTGCCAGCAGTAGGGACCCCTCCTACGAGCAGTACTTC. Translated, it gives CASSRDPSYEQYF.

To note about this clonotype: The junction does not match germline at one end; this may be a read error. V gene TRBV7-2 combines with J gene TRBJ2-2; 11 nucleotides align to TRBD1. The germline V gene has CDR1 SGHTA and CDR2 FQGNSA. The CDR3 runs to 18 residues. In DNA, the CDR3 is TGTGCCAGCAGCTTAGCCCCTCCGGGACAGGGGGGCTACGGGCAGCTGTTTTTT. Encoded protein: CASSLAPPGQGGYGQLFF.

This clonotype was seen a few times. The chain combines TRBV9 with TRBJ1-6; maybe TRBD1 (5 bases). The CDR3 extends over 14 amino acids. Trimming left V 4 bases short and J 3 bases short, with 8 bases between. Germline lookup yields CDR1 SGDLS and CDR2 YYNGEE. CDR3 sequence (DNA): TGTGCCAGCAGCCCCGGGGGCTATAATTCACCCCTCCACTTT. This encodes CASSPGGYNSPLHF.

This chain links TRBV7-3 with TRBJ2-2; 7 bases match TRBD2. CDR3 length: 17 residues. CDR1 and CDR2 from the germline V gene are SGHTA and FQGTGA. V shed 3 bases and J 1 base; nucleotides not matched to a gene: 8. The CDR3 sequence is CASSFRPPSGNTGELFF. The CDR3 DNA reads TGTGCCAGCAGCTTCCGTCCCCCTAGCGGGAACACCGGGGAGCTGTTTTTT.

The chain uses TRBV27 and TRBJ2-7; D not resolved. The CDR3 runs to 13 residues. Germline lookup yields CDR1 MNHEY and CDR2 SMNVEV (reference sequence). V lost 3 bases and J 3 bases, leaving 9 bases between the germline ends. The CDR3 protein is CASSFSLNYEQYF. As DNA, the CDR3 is TGTGCCAGCAGTTTTAGTCTCAACTACGAGCAGTACTTC.

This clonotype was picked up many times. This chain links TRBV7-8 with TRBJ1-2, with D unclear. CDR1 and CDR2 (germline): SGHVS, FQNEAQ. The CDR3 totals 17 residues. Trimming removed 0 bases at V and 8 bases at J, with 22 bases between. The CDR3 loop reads CASSLASPGKAPGGYTF. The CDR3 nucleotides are TGTGCCAGCAGCTTAGCGTCTCCCGGAAAAGCCCCCGGAGGCTACACCTTC.

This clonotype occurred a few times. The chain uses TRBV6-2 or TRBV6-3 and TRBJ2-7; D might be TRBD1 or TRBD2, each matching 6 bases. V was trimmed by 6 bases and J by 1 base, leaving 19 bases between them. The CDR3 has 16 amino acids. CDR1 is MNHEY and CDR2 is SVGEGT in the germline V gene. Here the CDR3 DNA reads TGTGCCAGCAGCCGTTACTTGCGGGACAATTCCTACGAGCAGTACTTC. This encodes CASSRYLRDNSYEQYF.

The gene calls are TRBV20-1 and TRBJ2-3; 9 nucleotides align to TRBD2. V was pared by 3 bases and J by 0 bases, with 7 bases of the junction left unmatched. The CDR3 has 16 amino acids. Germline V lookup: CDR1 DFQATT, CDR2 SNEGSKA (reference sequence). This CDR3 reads CSASPGTSGSTDTQYF. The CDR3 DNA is TGCAGTGCTAGTCCGGGTACTAGCGGGAGCACAGATACGCAGTATTTT.

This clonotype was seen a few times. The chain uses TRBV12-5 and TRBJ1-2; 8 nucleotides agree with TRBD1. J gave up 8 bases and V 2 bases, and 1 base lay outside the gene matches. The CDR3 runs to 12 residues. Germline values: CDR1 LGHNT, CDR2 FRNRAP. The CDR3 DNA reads TGTGCTAGTGGTTTGAACAGGGGGGGCTACACCTTC. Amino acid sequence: CASGLNRGGYTF.

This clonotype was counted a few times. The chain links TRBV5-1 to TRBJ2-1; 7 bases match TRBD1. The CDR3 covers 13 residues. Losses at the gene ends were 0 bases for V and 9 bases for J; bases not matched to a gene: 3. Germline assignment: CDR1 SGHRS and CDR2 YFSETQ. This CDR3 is CASSLGGGLEQFF. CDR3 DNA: TGCGCCAGCAGCTTGGGAGGGGGCCTTGAGCAGTTCTTC.

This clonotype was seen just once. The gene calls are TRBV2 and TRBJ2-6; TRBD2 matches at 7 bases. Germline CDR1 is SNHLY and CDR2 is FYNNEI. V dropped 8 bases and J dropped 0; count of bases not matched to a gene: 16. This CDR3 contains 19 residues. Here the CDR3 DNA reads TGTGCCAGCCTAACACTCGCCCGGGGGGTTATCTCTGGGGCCAACGTCCTGACTTTC. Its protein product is CASLTLARGVISGANVLTF.

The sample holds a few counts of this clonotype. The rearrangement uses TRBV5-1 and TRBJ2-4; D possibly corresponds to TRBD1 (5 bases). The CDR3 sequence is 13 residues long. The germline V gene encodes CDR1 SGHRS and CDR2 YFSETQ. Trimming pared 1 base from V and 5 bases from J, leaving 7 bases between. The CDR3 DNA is TGCGCCAGCAGCTTGTTACAGGAAAACATTCAGTACTTC. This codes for CASSLLQENIQYF.

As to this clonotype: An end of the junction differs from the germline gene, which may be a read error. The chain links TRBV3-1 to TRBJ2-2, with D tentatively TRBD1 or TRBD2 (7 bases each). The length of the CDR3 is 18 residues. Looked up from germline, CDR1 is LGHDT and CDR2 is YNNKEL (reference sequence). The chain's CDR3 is CACSNRGGRGRNTGELFF. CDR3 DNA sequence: TGTGCCTGCAGCAACAGAGGGGGGAGGGGGCGAAACACCGGGGAGCTGTTTTTT.

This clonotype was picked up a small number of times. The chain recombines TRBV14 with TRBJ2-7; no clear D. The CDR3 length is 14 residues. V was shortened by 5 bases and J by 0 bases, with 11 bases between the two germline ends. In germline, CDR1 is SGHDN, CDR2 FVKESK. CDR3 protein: CASSKWPSSYEQYF. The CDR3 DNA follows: TGTGCCAGCAGCAAGTGGCCCAGCTCCTACGAGCAGTACTTC.

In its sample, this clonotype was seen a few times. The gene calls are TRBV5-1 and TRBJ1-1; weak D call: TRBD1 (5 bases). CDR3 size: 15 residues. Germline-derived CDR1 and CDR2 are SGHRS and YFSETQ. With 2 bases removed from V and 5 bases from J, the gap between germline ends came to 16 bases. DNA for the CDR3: TGCGCCAGCAGCTTCCAGGGAATAGGCGAGACTGAAGCTTTCTTT. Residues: CASSFQGIGETEAFF.

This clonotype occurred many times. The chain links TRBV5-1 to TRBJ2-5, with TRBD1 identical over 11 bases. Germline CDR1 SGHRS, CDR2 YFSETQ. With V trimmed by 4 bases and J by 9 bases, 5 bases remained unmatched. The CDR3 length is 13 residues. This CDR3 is CASSGQGARAQYF. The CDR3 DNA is TGCGCCAGCAGCGGACAGGGGGCGAGAGCCCAGTACTTC.

CDR3 sequence (DNA): TGTGCCAGCTCACCCAGCCTAGCGGCGTACCAAGAGACCCAGTACTTC. This translates into CASSPSLAAYQETQYF. The chain joins TRBV18 to TRBJ2-5, with 7 bases identical to TRBD2. Germline values: CDR1 KGHSH, CDR2 LQKENI. This CDR3 has 16 residues. V lost 3 bases to trimming and J lost 0 bases; unmatched junction nucleotides: 7.

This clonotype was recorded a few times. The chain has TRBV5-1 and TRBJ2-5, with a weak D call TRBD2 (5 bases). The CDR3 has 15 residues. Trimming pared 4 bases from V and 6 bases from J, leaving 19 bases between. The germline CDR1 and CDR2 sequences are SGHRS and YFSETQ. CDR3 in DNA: TGCGCCAGCAGCCCTTTCCGGGAAGGTCAGAAGACCCAGTACTTC. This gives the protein CASSPFREGQKTQYF.

CDR3: CASSQSSGSYEQYF. The CDR3 DNA follows: TGTGCCAGCAGCCAATCTAGCGGGAGTTACGAGCAGTACTTC. V gene TRBV3-1 combines with J gene TRBJ2-7; 10 nucleotides line up with TRBD2. Germline loops: CDR1 LGHDT, CDR2 YNNKEL (reference sequence). After removal of 2 bases from V and 4 bases from J, the junction contained 2 bases not matched to a gene. The CDR3 has 14 amino acids.

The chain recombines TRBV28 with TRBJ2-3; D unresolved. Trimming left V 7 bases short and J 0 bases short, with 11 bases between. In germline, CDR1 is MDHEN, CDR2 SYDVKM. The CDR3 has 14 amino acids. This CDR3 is CASKSDPSTDTQYF. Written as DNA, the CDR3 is TGTGCCAGCAAGTCCGATCCTAGCACAGATACGCAGTATTTT. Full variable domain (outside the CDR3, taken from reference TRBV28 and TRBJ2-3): DVKVTQSSRYLVKRTGEKVFLECVQDMDHENMFWYRQDPGLGLRLIYFSYDVKMKEKGDIPEGYSVSREKKERFSLILESASTNQTSMYLCASKSDPSTDTQYFGPGTRLTVL.